The clone carrying this T cell receptor (beta chain) has a handful of counts. These data come from a study of shared clonotypes between healthy human individuals. TCRdb's copy holds only in-frame clones and misses some; the assay was immunoSEQ multiplex PCR. The data show hundreds of thousands of clones, roughly 79% seen once. The CDR3 runs 15 residues. The J segment lost 6 bases and the V segment lost 0 bases, leaving 8 bases of the junction unmatched. Germline V gives CDR1 SGHRS, CDR2 YFSETQ. The receptor was derived from a woman aged 40 to 50 in good health. Some clones in this sample may be carry-over from other donors' samples. The specimen was PBMCs. The chain recombines TRBV5-1 with TRBJ1-1; 7 nucleotides agree with TRBD1. The CDR3 sequence: CASSLEGGALAEAFF. The CDR3 DNA follows: TGCGCCAGCAGCTTGGAAGGGGGCGCCTTGGCTGAAGCTTTCTTT. Looking up the rest from reference TRBV5-1 and TRBJ1-1 gives the full variable domain: KAGVTQTPRYLIKTRGQQVTLSCSPISGHRSVSWYQQTPGQGLQFLFEYFSETQRNKGNFPGRFSGRQFSNSRSEMNVSTLELGDSALYLCASSLEGGALAEAFFGQGTRLTVV.